The 13 T cell receptor beta chains presented below share a single source sample, sequenced in a study of blood T cell repertoires in COVID-19. TCRdb's table, derived via immunoSEQ multiplex PCR, lists solely in-frame clones and lacks some. The sample carries roughly 57,000 clones, 85% to 95% recorded once. The specimen sequenced was peripheral blood. The receptor source for this set is a human donor in a cohort sampled during active COVID-19.

The chain links TRBV19 to TRBJ2-7; D is ambiguous. Trimming took 5 bases from V and 0 from J, leaving 11 bases between them. In germline, CDR1 is LNHDA, CDR2 SQIVND (reference sequence). The CDR3 is 14 residues long. The CDR3 reads CASSLDTLSYEQYF. CDR3 in DNA: TGTGCCAGTAGTCTTGACACGCTCTCCTACGAGCAGTACTTC.

This clone was recorded a few times. The CDR3 DNA reads TGCGCCAGCAGCCAGCAAGCAGGGGGCACTGAAGCTTTCTTT. This encodes CASSQQAGGTEAFF. This rearrangement joins TRBV4-1 to TRBJ1-1; 7 bases match TRBD1. CDR1 and CDR2 (germline): MGHRA, YSYEKL. J lost 4 bases, V lost 3 bases, and 5 bases had no gene match. This CDR3 contains 14 residues.

The genes are TRBV5-1 and TRBJ2-3; 12 positions match TRBD2. The CDR3 is 16 residues long. V trimming: 3 bases; J trimming: 2 bases; junction bases outside the gene matches: 4. Germline lookup yields CDR1 SGHRS and CDR2 YFSETQ. CDR3 bases: TGCGCCAGCAGCTCCGGACTAGCGGGGATCACAGATACGCAGTATTTT. Protein: CASSSGLAGITDTQYF.

In regard to this clone: This CDR3 fails to terminate in the conserved phenylalanine or tryptophan, so it likely reflects a read error. It is unclear where the CDR3 begins or ends on the DNA, so no DNA is shown, and the CDR3 is as TCRdb lists it. The chain recombines TRBV5-6 with TRBJ2-7; TRBD2 reflects the table's D call only, with no check against the DNA. Inclusive of both ends, the CDR3 amounts to 10 amino acids. CDR1 and CDR2 (germline): SGHDT, YYEEEE. The CDR3 loop reads CASSPPLVAG.

Concerning this clone itself: At the DNA level, this CDR3 is encoded by other sequences in the same sample as well. The J gene is TRBJ1-5, the V gene TRBV6-2 or TRBV6-3; D remains ambiguous. The germline V and J ends were trimmed by 0 bases and 7 bases, with 4 bases remaining between them. There are 12 residues in the CDR3. The germline CDR1 and CDR2 sequences are MNHEY and SVGEGT. CDR3 sequence: CASSYSPQPQHF. CDR3 nucleotide sequence: TGTGCCAGCAGTTACTCCCCACAGCCCCAGCATTTT.

The genes are TRBV6-5 and TRBJ1-1; TRBD1 agrees at 7 bases. Looked up from germline, CDR1 is MNHEY and CDR2 is SVGAGI. Germline trimming cut 4 bases from V and 10 bases from J; bases unmatched to any gene: 9. The CDR3 totals 13 residues. In DNA, the CDR3 is TGTGCCAGCAGTTTCACTACAGGGGCGGGAGCTTTCTTT. It yields the protein CASSFTTGAGAFF.

The CDR3: CASSPGTLLSPLHF. CDR3 nucleotides: TGTGCCAGCAGCCCCGGGACTTTGCTTTCACCCCTCCACTTT. The rearrangement links TRBV9 to TRBJ1-6; maybe TRBD1 (5 bases). Germline CDR1 is SGDLS and CDR2 is YYNGEE. The CDR3 totals 14 residues. V shed 4 bases and J shed 9 bases, with 14 bases lying between them.

V usage is TRBV30 and J usage is TRBJ2-5, with D hard to call. The V end lost 3 bases, the J end lost 1 base, and 6 bases lay between the germline ends. The CDR3 is 12 amino acids. The germline V gene has CDR1 GTSNPN and CDR2 SVGIG (reference sequence). The CDR3 nucleotides read TGTGCCTGGAGCCCCCTCCAAGAGACCCAGTACTTC. It encodes CAWSPLQETQYF.

The chain joins TRBV4-3 to TRBJ2-2, with 11 positions matching TRBD2. The CDR3 loop spans 17 amino acids. J was trimmed by 4 bases and V by 1 base; bases with no gene match: 5. In germline, CDR1 is LGHNA, CDR2 YSLEER. CDR3 sequence reads: CASSQVLAGELTGELFF. The CDR3 region has the DNA TGCGCCAGCAGCCAAGTACTAGCGGGGGAACTCACCGGGGAGCTGTTTTTT.

The chain couples TRBV11-2 to TRBJ1-1; D may be TRBD1 (5 bases). This CDR3 region has 13 residues. Germline values: CDR1 SGHAT, CDR2 FQNNGV. Trimming shortened V by 5 bases and J by 3 bases, and 10 bases separated the two germline ends. The CDR3 DNA follows: TGTGCCAGCAGCGCACAGACAGACACTGAAGCTTTCTTT. It yields the protein CASSAQTDTEAFF.

The J gene is TRBJ2-4, the V gene TRBV5-1; TRBD2 agrees at 11 bases. Trimming removed 2 bases from V and 6 bases from J; junction bases left unmatched: 4. This CDR3 has 15 residues. The germline gives CDR1 SGHRS, CDR2 YFSETQ. In nucleotides, the CDR3 is TGCGCCAGCAGCTTTACTAGCGGGAGTTTAAACATTCAGTACTTC. Translating gives CASSFTSGSLNIQYF.

The V call is TRBV3-1 (or the pseudogene TRBV3-2), the J call TRBJ2-7; D is ambiguous. Germline loops: CDR1 LGHDT, CDR2 YNNKEL (reference sequence). Trimming took 5 bases from V and 5 from J, leaving 22 bases between them. The CDR3 is 16 amino acids. As DNA, the CDR3 is TGTGCCAGCAGCGGGCAACGGAATAATGGCGAGAACGAGCAGTACTTC. As protein: CASSGQRNNGENEQYF.

This chain uses TRBV2 with TRBJ2-5; 7 bases match TRBD2. The CDR3 contains 13 residues. Trimming took 6 bases from V and 7 from J; bases not matched to a gene: 8. Germline CDR1 reads SNHLY; CDR2 reads FYNNEI. CDR3 region: CASRGTSAGTQYF. CDR3 in DNA: TGTGCCAGCAGGGGAACTAGCGCCGGGACCCAGTACTTC.